This T cell receptor (beta chain) was recorded in a study of blood T cell repertoires in COVID-19. In the study overall: Samples representing acute and convalescent COVID-19 were sourced from the United States, Italy and Spain. The analysed material was cDNA or gDNA that came from T cells, B-cell-depleted T cells, or PBMCs.

Participants spanned ages roughly 18 to 95 years and resided in about two dozen US areas. Membership in each cohort depended on participant-reported clinical history. This CDR3 is built from 14 residues. Germline V CDR1 and CDR2: SGHRS, YFSETQ. V trimming: 4 bases; J trimming: 4 bases; junction bases outside the gene matches: 4. The protocol was immunoSEQ multiplex PCR, while the TCRdb copy is restricted to in-frame clones and leaves out a portion. Of fewer than 450,000 clones in the sample, 70% to 90% were seen once. The sequence was collected from a woman in her forties with acute COVID-19. The gene calls are TRBV5-1 and TRBJ1-1; 10 nucleotides agree with TRBD1. Sequenced material: PBMCs or T cells enriched from blood (not recorded which). The DNA for the CDR3 is TGCGCCAGCAGCACGGGACAGGGGTTCACTGAAGCTTTCTTT. It is translated as CASSTGQGFTEAFF.